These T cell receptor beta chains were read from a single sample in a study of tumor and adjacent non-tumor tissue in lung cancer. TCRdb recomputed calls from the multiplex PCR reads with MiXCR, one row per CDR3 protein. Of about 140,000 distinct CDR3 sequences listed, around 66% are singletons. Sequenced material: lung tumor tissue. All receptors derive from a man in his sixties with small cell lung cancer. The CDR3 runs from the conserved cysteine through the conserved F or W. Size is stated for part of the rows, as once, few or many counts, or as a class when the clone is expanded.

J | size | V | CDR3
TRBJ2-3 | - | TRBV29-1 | CSVESLQAIALNRQYF
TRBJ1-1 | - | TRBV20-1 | CSAPVGGVNTEAFF
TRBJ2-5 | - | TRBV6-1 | CASSAWGALETQYF
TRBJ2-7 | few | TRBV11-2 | CTSSLERNSYEQYF
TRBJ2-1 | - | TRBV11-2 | CASSLNSGTYNEQFF
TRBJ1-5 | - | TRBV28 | CASSLKGTQPQHF
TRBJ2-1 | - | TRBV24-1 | CAASDSRAPGNEQFF
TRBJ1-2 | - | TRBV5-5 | CASSLGGTAHYGYTF
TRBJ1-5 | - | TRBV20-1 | CNARVSGGNQPQHF
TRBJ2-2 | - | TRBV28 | CASSPPGAQTIGDLFF
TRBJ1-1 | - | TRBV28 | CASRHTYTGAFF
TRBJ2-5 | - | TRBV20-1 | CIVRWETQYF
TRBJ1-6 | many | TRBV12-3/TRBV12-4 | CASSPKGYRVNSPLHF
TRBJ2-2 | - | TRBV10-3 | CAIRVVLGTGELFF
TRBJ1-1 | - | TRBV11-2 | CPSSFTIRSTDGFF
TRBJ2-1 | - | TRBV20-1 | CNAKRTMDSYNEHFF
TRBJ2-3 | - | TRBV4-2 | CASSQGAGGARDTQYF
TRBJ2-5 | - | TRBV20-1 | CSANTRWGKETQYF
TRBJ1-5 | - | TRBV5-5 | CASSVTEGAWQPQHF
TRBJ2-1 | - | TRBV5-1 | CASGLPRDLTEQFF
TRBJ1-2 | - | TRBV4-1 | CASSQASGTVNYGYTF
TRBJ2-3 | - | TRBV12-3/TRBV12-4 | CASSFLAGGVNTQYF
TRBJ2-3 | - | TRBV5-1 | CASSQLAGVQGLTDTQYF
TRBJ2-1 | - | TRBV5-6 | CASSSQNEQFF
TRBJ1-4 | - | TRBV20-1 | CSARDPGIGALFF
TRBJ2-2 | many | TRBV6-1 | CASSGLAGVNTGELFF
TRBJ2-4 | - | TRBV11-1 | CASSDGRGLDKNIQYF
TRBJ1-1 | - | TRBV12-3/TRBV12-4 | CASSKEFVGVAYTEAFF
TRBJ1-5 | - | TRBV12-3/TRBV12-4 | CASTRQGQPQHF
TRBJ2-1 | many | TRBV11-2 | CASSLDGAGVSYNEQFF
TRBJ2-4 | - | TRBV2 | CASSEPENIQYF
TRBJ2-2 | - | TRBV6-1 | CASTWASGRSGELFF
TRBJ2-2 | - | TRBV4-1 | CASSLEYTGELLF
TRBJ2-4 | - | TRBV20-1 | CTAIAGWNIQYF
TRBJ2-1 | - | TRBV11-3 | CASRSQGTGYNEHLF
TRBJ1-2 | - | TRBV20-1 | CNARDNSQGADGYTF
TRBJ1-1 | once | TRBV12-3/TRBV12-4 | CASSSNRATETFF
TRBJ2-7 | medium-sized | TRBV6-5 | CASRTRGFYEQYF
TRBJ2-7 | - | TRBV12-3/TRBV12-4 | CASNLTGYEQYF
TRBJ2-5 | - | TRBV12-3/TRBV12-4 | CVSSPAAGRVVETQYF
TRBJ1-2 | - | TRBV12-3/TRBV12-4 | CASNFGSSYGYIF
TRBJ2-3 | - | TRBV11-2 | CVSSSTLGVGTDTQYF
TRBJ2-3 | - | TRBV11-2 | CVSSLQGPGMDTRYF
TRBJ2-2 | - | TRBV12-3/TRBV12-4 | CASSHGSGRITGELFF
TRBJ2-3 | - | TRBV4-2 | CVSSQVGLGLAGGPQDTQYF
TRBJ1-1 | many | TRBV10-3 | CAISEWSGGTEAFF
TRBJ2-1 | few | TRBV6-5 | CASSYSRTGGVNEQFF
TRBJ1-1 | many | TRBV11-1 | CASSLGHDTLNTEAFF
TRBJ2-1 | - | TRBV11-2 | CASKRREPGNEQFF
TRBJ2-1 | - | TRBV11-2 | CASSLGLTGAYPEQFF
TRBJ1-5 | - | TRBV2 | CASSSSTGGGQPQHF